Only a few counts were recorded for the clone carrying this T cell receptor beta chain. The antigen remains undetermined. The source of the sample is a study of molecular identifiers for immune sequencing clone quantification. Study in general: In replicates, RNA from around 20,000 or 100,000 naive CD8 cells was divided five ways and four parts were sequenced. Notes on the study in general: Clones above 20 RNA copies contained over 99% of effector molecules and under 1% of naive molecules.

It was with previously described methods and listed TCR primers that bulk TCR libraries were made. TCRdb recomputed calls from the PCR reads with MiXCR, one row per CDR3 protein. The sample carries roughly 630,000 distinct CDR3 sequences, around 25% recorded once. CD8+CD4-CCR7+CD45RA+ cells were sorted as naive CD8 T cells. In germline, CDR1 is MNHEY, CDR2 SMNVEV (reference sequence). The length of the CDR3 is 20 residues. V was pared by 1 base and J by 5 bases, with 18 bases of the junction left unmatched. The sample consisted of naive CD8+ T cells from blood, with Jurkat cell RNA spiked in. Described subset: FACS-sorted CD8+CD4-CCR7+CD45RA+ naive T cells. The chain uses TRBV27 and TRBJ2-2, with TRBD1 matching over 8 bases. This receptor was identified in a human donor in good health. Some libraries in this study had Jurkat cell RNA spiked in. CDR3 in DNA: TGTGCCAGCAGTTTATTTAAGGACAGGGTAGGACGACAATGGACCGGGGAGCTGTTTTTT. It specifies CASSLFKDRVGRQWTGELFF.